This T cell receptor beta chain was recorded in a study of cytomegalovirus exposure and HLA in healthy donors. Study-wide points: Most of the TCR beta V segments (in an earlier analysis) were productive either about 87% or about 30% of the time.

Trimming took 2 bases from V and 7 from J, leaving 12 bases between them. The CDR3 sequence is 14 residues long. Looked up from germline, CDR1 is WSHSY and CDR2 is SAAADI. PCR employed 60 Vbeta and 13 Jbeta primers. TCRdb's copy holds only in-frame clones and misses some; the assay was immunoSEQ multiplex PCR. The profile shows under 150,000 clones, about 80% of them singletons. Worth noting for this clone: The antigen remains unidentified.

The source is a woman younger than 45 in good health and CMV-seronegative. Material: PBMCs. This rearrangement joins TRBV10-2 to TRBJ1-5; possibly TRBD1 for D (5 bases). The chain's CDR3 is CASSEAGLRQPQHF. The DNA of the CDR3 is TGCGCCAGCAGTGAGGCGGGGCTAAGGCAGCCCCAGCATTTT.